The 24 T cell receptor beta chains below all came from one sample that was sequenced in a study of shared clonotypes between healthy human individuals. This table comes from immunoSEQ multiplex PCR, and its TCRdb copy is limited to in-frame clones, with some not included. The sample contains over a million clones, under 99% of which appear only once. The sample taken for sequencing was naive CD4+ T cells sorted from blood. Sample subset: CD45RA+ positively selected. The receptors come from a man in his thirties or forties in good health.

The CDR3 here is CASRRGGTDTQYF. Here the CDR3 DNA reads TGTGCCAGCCGGCGAGGGGGCACAGATACGCAGTATTTT. V usage is TRBV7-2 and J usage is TRBJ2-3, with D perhaps TRBD1 or TRBD2 (5 bases each). The length of the CDR3 is 13 residues. The germline gives CDR1 SGHTA, CDR2 FQGNSA. Deletions cut 8 bases from V and 1 base from J, with 10 bases between.

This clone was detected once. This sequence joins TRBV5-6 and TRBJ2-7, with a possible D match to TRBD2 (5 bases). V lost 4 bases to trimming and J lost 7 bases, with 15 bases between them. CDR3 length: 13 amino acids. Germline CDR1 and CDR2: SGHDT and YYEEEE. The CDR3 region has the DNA TGTGCCAGCAGCCCGGAGGCGTGGGGAGAGCAGTACTTC. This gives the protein CASSPEAWGEQYF.

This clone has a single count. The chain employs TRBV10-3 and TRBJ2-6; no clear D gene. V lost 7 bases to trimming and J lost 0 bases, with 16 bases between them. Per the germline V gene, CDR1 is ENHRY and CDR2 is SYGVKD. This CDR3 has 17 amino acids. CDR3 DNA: TGTGCCATCAAGCCCCCACCATCGGCCTCTGGGGCCAACGTCCTGACTTTC. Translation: CAIKPPPSASGANVLTF.

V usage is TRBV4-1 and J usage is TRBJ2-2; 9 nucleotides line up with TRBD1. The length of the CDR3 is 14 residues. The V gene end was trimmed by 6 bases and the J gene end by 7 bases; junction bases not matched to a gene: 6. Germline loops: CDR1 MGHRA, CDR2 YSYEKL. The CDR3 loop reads CASSGTGSGGELFF. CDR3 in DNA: TGCGCCAGCAGTGGGACAGGGAGCGGCGGGGAGCTGTTTTTT.

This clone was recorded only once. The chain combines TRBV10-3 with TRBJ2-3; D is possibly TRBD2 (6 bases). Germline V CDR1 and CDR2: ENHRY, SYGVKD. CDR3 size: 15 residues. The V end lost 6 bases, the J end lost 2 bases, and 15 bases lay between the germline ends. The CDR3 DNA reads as TGTGCCATCAGGACCCGGGACTCCCACACAGATACGCAGTATTTT. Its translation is CAIRTRDSHTDTQYF.

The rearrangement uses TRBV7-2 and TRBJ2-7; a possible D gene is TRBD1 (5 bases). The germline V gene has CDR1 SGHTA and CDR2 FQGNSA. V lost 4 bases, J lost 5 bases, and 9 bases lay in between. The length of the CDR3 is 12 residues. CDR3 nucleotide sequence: TGTGCCAGCAGCTCCAGGGTAGACGAGCAGTACTTC. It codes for CASSSRVDEQYF. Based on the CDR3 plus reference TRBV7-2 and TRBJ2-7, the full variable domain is GAGVSQSPSNKVTEKGKDVELRCDPISGHTALYWYRQSLGQGLEFLIYFQGNSAPDKSGLPSDRFSAERTGGSVSTLTIQRTQQEDSAVYLCASSSRVDEQYFGPGTRLTVT.

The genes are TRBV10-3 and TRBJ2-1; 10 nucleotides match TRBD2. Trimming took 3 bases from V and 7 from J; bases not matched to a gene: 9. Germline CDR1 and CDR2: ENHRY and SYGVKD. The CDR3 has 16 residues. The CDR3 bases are TGTGCCATCAGTGACCCCACTAGCGGGATATCAAATGAGCAGTTCTTC. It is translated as CAISDPTSGISNEQFF.

CDR3 in amino acids: CASAKGGNYEQYF. Here the CDR3 DNA reads TGCGCCAGCGCAAAAGGGGGAAACTACGAGCAGTACTTC. The chain carries TRBV5-1 and TRBJ2-7, with D perhaps TRBD1 (6 bases). The CDR3 runs 13 residues. The V end was cut by 7 bases, the J end by 3 bases, with 14 bases between. Per the germline V gene, CDR1 is SGHRS and CDR2 is YFSETQ.

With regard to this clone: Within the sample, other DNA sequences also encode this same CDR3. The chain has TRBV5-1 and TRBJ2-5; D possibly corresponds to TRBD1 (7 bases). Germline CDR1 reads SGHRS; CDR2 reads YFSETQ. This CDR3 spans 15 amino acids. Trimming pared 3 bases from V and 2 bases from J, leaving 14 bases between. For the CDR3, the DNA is TGCGCCAGCAGCTCCGGGCAGGGGGGACAAGAGACCCAGTACTTC. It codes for CASSSGQGGQETQYF.

The CDR3: CASSESLGTGSNSYEQYF. DNA of the CDR3: TGTGCCAGCAGTGAAAGTTTAGGGACAGGGAGTAACTCCTACGAGCAGTACTTC. V gene TRBV6-1 combines with J gene TRBJ2-7; 9 bases are a match to TRBD1. Germline loops: CDR1 MNHNS, CDR2 SASEGT. The CDR3 runs to 18 residues. Trimming removed 2 bases from V and 0 bases from J; junction bases left unmatched: 11.

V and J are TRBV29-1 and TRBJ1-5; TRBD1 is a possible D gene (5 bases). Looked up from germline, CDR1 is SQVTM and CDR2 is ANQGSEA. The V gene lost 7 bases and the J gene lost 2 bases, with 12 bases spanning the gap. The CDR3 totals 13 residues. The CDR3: CSARLGGNQPQHF. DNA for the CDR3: TGCAGCGCCCGCCTGGGGGGCAATCAGCCCCAGCATTTT.

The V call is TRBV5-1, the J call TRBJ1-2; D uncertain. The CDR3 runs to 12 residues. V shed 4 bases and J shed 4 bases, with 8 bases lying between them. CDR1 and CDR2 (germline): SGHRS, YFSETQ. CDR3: CASSPGVYGYTF. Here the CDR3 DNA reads TGCGCCAGCAGCCCGGGAGTCTATGGCTACACCTTC. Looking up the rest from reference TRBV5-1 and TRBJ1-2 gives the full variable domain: KAGVTQTPRYLIKTRGQQVTLSCSPISGHRSVSWYQQTPGQGLQFLFEYFSETQRNKGNFPGRFSGRQFSNSRSEMNVSTLELGDSALYLCASSPGVYGYTFGSGTRLTVV.

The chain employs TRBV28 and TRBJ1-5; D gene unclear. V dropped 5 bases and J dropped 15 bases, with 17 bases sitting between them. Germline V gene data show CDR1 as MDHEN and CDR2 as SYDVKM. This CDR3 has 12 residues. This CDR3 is CASSPGFSSLHF. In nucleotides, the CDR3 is TGTGCCAGCAGTCCGGGATTCTCCTCGTTGCATTTT.

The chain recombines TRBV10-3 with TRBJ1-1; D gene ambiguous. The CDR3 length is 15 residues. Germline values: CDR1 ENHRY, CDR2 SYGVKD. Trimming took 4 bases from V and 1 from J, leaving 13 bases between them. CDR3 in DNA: TGTGCCATCAGTGGACGGCTGGGAGCGAACACTGAAGCTTTCTTT. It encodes CAISGRLGANTEAFF.

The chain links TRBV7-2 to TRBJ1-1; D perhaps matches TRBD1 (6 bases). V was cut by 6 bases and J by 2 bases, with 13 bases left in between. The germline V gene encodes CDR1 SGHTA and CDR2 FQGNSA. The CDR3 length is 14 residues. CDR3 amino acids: CASSYYRVNTEAFF. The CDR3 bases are TGTGCCAGCAGTTATTACAGGGTAAACACTGAAGCTTTCTTT. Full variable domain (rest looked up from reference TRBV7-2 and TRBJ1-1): GAGVSQSPSNKVTEKGKDVELRCDPISGHTALYWYRQSLGQGLEFLIYFQGNSAPDKSGLPSDRFSAERTGGSVSTLTIQRTQQEDSAVYLCASSYYRVNTEAFFGQGTRLTVV.

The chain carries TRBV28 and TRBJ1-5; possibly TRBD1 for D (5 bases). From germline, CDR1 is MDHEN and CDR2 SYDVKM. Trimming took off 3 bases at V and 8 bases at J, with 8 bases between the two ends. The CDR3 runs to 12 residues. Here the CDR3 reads CASSLSQEPQHF. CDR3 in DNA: TGTGCCAGCAGTTTGTCACAGGAGCCCCAGCATTTT.

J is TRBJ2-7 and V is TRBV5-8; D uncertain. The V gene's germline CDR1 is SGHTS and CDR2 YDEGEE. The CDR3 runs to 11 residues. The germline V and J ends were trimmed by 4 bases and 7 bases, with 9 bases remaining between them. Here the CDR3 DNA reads TGTGCCAGCAGCCCAATGGGGGAGCAGTACTTC. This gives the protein CASSPMGEQYF.

In DNA, the CDR3 is TGTGCCAGCACCAACACCGATGAGCAGTTCTTC. Its translation: CASTNTDEQFF. V usage is TRBV6-1 and J usage is TRBJ2-1; D is unclear. V lost 7 bases, J lost 8 bases, and 9 bases lay in between. The germline V gene encodes CDR1 MNHNS and CDR2 SASEGT. This CDR3 is 11 amino acids long.

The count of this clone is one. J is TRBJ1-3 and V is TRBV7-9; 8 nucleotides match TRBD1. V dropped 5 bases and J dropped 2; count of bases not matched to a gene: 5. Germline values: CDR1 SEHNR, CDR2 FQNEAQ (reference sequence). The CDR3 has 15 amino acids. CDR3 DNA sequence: TGTGCCAGCAGCACGGACAGGGAGGCTGGAAACACCATATATTTT. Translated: CASSTDREAGNTIYF.

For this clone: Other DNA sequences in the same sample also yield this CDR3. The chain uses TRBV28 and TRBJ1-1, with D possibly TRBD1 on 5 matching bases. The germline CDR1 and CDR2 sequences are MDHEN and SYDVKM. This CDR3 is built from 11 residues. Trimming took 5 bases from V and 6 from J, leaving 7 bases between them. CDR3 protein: CASSPGAEAFF. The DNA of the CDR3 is TGTGCCAGCAGTCCGGGGGCTGAAGCTTTCTTT.

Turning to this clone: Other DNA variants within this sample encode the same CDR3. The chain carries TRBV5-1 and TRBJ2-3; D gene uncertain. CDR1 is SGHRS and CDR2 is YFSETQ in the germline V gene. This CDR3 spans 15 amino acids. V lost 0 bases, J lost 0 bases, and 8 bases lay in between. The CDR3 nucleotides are TGCGCCAGCAGCTTGGATCCCTCTAGCACAGATACGCAGTATTTT. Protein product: CASSLDPSSTDTQYF.

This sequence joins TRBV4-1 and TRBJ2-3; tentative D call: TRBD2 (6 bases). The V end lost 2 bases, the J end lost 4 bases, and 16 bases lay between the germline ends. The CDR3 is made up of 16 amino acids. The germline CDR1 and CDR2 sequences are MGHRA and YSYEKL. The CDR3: CASSQMGFGGPDTQYF. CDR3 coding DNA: TGCGCCAGCAGCCAAATGGGTTTCGGGGGACCAGATACGCAGTATTTT.

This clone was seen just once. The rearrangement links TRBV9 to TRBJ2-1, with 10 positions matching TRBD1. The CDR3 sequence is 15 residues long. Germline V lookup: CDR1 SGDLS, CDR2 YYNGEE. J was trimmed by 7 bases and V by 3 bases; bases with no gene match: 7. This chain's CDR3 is CASSGRQGARNEQFF. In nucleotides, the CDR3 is TGTGCCAGCAGCGGACGACAGGGGGCGCGGAATGAGCAGTTCTTC.

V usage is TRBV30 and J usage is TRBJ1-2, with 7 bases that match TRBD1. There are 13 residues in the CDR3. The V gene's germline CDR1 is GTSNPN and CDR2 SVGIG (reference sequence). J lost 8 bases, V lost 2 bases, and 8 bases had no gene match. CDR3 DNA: TGTGCCTGGAGTACGACGACAGGGCGGGGCTACACCTTC. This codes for CAWSTTTGRGYTF.